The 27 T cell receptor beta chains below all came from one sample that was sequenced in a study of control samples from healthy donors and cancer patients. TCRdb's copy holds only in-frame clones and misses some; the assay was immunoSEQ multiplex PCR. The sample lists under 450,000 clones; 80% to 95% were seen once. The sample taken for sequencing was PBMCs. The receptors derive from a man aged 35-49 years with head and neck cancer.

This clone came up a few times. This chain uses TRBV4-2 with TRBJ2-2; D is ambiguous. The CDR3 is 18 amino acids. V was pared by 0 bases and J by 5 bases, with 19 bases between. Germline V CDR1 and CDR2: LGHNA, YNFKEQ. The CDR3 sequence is CASSQDLSIARTTGELFF. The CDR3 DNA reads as TGTGCCAGCAGCCAAGATCTCTCGATTGCTAGGACGACCGGGGAGCTGTTTTTT.

Written as DNA, the CDR3 is TGCGCCAGCAATTTCGGACTAGCGGGTAGCACAGATACGCAGTATTTT. Its protein product is CASNFGLAGSTDTQYF. The chain has TRBV10-1 and TRBJ2-3; 11 bases are a match to TRBD2. This CDR3 comprises 16 residues. The V and J ends lost 7 bases and 0 bases, in that order; junction bases with no gene match: 6. Looked up from germline, CDR1 is WNHNN and CDR2 is SYGVQD (reference sequence).

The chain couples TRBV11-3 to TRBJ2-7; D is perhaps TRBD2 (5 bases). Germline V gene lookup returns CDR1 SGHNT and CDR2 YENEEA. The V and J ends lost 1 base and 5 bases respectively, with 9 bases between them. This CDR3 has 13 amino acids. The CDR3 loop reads CASSLGELDEQYF. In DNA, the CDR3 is TGTGCCAGCAGCTTAGGGGAGCTCGACGAGCAGTACTTC.

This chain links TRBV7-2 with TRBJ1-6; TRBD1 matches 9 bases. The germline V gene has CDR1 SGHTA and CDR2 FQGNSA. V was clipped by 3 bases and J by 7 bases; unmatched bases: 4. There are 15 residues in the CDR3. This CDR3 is CASSLTGGNNSPLHF. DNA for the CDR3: TGTGCCAGCAGCTTGACAGGGGGGAACAATTCACCCCTCCACTTT.

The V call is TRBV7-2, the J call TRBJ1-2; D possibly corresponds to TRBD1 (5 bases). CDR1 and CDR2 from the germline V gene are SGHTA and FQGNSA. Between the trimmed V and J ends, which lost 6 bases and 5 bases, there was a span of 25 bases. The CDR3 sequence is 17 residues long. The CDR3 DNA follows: TGTGCCAGCAGAGGGGATCCCCCCGGCCGGCCAGGATATGGCTACACCTTC. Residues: CASRGDPPGRPGYGYTF.

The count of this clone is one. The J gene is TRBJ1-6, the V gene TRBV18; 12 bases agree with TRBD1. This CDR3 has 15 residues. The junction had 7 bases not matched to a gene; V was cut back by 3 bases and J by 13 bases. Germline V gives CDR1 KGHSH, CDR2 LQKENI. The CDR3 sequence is CASSPGTGGDGPLHF. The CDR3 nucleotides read TGTGCCAGCTCACCCGGGACAGGGGGCGATGGGCCCCTCCACTTT.

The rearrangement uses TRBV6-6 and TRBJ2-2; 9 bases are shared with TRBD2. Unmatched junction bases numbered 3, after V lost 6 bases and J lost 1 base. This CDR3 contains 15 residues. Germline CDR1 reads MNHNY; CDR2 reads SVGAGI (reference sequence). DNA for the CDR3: TGTGCCAGCAGAGCTAGCGGGGAGAACACCGGGGAGCTGTTTTTT. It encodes CASRASGENTGELFF.

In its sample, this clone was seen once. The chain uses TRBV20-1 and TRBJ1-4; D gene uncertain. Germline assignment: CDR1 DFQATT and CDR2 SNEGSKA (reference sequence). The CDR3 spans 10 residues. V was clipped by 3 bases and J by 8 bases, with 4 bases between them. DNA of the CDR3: TGCAGTGCTAGCTGGGAAAAACTGTTTTTT. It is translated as CSASWEKLFF.

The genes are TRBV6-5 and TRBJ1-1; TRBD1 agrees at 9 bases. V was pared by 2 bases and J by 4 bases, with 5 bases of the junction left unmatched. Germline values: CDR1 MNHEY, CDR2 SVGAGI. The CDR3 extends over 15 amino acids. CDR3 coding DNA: TGTGCCAGCAGTTACGGGGGGACAGGGCGCACTGAAGCTTTCTTT. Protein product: CASSYGGTGRTEAFF.

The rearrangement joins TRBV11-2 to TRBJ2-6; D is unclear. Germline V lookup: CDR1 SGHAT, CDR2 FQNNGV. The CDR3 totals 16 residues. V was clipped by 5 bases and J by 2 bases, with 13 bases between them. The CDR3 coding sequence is TGTGCCAGCAGCCGGTCCGCCGGTGCTGGGGCCAACGTCCTGACTTTC. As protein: CASSRSAGAGANVLTF. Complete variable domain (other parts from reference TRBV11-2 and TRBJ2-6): EAGVAQSPRYKIIEKRQSVAFWCNPISGHATLYWYQQILGQGPKLLIQFQNNGVVDDSQLPKDRFSAERLKGVDSTLKIQPAKLEDSAVYLCASSRSAGAGANVLTFGAGSRLTVL.

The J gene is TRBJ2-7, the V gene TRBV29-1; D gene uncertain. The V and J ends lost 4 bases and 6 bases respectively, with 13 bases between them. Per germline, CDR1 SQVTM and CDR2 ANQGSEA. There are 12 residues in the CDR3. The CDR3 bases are TGCAGCGTTGTTGTAGGCTGGCGCGAGCAGTACTTC. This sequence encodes CSVVVGWREQYF.

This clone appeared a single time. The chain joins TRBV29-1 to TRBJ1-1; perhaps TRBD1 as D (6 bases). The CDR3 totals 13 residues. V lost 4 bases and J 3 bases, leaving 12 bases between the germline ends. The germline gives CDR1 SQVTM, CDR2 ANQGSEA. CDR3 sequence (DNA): TGCAGCGTTGGGCAGGGGATTGACACTGAAGCTTTCTTT. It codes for CSVGQGIDTEAFF.

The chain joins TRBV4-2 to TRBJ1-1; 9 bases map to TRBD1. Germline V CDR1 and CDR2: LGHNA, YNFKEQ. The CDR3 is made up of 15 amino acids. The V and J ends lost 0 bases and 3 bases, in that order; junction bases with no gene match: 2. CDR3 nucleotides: TGTGCCAGCAGCCAAGAAACAGGGGGCCACACTGAAGCTTTCTTT. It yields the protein CASSQETGGHTEAFF.

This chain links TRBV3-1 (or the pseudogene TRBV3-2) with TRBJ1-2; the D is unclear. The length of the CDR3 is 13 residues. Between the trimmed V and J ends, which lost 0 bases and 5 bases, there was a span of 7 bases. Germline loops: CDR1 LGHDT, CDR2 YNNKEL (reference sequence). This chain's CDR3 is CASSQEGKYGYTF. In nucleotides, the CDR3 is TGTGCCAGCAGCCAAGAAGGAAAATATGGCTACACCTTC.

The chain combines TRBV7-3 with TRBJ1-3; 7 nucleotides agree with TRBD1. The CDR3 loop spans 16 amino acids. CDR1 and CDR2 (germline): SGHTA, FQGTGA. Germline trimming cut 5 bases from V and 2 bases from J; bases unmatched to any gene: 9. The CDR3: CASSRGDSRTGNTIYF. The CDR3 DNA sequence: TGTGCCAGCAGCCGCGGGGACAGCCGCACTGGAAACACCATATATTTT.

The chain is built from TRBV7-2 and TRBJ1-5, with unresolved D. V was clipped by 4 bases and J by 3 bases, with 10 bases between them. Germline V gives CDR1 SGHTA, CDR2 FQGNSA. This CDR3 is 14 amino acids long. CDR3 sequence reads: CASSSGLNNQPQHF. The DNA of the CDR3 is TGTGCCAGCAGCTCAGGCCTCAACAATCAGCCCCAGCATTTT.

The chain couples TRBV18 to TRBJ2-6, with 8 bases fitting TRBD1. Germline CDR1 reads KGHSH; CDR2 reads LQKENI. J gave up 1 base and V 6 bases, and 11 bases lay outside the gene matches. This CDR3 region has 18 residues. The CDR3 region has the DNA TGTGCCAGCTCCCTACCGGCGACAGGGGAATCTGGGGCCAACGTCCTGACTTTC. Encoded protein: CASSLPATGESGANVLTF.

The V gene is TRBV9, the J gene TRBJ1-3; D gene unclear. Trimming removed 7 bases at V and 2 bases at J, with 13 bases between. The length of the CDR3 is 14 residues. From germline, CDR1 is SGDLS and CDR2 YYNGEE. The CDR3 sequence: CASSAWGTGNTIYF. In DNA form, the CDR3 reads TGTGCCAGCTCGGCGTGGGGAACTGGAAACACCATATATTTT.

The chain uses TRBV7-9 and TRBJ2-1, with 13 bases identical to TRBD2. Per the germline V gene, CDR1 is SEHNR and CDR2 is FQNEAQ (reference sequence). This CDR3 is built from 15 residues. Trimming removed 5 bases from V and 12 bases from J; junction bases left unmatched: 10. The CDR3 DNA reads TGTGCCAGCAGCAAGGGGACTAGCGGGGAGGCGGGGCAGTTCTTC. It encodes CASSKGTSGEAGQFF.

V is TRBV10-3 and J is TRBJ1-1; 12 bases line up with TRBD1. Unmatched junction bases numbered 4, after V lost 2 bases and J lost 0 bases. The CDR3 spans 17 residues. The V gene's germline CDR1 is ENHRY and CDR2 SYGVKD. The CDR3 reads CAISEGDRGPVNTEAFF. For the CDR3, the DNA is TGTGCCATCAGTGAGGGGGACAGGGGGCCGGTGAACACTGAAGCTTTCTTT.

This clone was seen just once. The CDR3 nucleotides are TGTGCCAGCGGGGCCCCACAAGAGACCCAGTACTTC. Protein: CASGAPQETQYF. The chain couples TRBV12-3 or TRBV12-4 to TRBJ2-5; the D gene is possibly TRBD1 (5 bases). V was clipped by 8 bases and J by 2 bases, with 9 bases between them. This CDR3 spans 12 amino acids.

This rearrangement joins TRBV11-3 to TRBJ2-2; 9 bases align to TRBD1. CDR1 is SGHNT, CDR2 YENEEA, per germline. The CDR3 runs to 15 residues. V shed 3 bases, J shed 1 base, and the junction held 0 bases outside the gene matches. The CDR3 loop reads CASSLTGGNTGELFF. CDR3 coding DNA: TGTGCCAGCAGCTTGACAGGGGGGAACACCGGGGAGCTGTTTTTT.

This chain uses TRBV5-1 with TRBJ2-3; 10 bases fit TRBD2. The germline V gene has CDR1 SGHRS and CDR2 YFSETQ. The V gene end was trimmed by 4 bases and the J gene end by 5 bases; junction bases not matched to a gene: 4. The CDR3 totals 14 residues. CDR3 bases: TGCGCCAGCAGCCCGCTAGCGGGGGAAGATACGCAGTATTTT. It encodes CASSPLAGEDTQYF.

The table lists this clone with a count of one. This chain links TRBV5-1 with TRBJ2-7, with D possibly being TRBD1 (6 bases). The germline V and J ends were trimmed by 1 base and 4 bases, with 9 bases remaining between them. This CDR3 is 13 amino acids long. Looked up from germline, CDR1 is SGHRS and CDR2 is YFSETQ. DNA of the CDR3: TGCGCCAGCAGCTTGTTAACAGGGTACGAGCAGTACTTC. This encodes CASSLLTGYEQYF. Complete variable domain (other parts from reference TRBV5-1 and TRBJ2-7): KAGVTQTPRYLIKTRGQQVTLSCSPISGHRSVSWYQQTPGQGLQFLFEYFSETQRNKGNFPGRFSGRQFSNSRSEMNVSTLELGDSALYLCASSLLTGYEQYFGPGTRLTVT.

DNA for the CDR3: TGTGCAAGTCGCCCAGAAGGGGAGACCCAGTACTTC. The encoded protein is CASRPEGETQYF. The V gene is TRBV12-2, the J gene TRBJ2-5. TRBV12-2 is labeled a pseudogene. The CDR3 spans 12 residues.

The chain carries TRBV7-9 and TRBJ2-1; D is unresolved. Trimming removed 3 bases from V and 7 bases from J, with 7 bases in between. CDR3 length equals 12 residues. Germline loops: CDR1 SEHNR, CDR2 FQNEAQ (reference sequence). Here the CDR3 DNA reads TGTGCCAGCAGCTTCGTATTGAATGAGCAGTTCTTC. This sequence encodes CASSFVLNEQFF.

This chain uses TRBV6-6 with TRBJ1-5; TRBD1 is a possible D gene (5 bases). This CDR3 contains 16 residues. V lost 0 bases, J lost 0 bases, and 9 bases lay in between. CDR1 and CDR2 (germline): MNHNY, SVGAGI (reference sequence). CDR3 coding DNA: TGTGCCAGCAGTTACTCGACAACAGGTAGCAATCAGCCCCAGCATTTT. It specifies CASSYSTTGSNQPQHF.